Shown below are 13 T cell receptor beta chains from a single sample sequenced in a study of early T cells in non-severe SARS-CoV-2 infection. Each CDR3 protein is one row after TCRdb ran MiXCR on the 5' RACE reads. The top ten clones hold more than 4.5% of a sample with 70,000 to 95,000 distinct CDR3 sequences, roughly 9.4% of them seen once. Material for sequencing was whole blood. Source of these receptors: an adult who was a healthcare worker with PCR-confirmed SARS-CoV-2 infection or an uninfected control (not recorded which).

The chain links TRBV29-1 to TRBJ2-7; possible D gene TRBD2, 5 bases. V was trimmed by 7 bases and J by 0 bases, leaving 16 bases between them. This CDR3 has 14 residues. The germline gives CDR1 SQVTM, CDR2 ANQGSEA. The CDR3 sequence is CSDSGLESSYEQYF. The CDR3 bases are TGCAGCGATTCTGGACTGGAAAGCTCCTACGAGCAGTACTTC.

The chain couples TRBV15 to TRBJ1-5; D uncertain. V lost 5 bases, J lost 10 bases, and 18 bases lay in between. The CDR3 runs to 14 residues. The V gene's germline CDR1 is LNHNV and CDR2 YYDKDF (reference sequence). The CDR3 sequence: CATSSNSGLDPQHF. The CDR3 DNA reads as TGTGCCACCAGCTCAAACTCCGGGCTGGATCCCCAGCATTTT. Based on the CDR3 plus reference TRBV15 and TRBJ1-5, the full variable domain is DAMVIQNPRYQVTQFGKPVTLSCSQTLNHNVMYWYQQKSSQAPKLLFHYYDKDFNNEADTPDNFQSRRPNTSFCFLDIRSPGLGDTAMYLCATSSNSGLDPQHFGDGTRLSIL.

This clonotype was seen repeatedly, ten times or more. The CDR3 nucleotides are TGTGCCAGCAGCCCCCGGGACGACTACGAGCAGTACTTC. This translates into CASSPRDDYEQYF. The chain uses TRBV7-9 and TRBJ2-7, with D perhaps being TRBD1 or TRBD2 (5 bases each). CDR1 is SEHNR, CDR2 FQNEAQ, per germline (reference sequence). V lost 5 bases to trimming and J lost 3 bases, with 11 bases between them. This CDR3 is 13 amino acids long.

This clonotype qualifies as medium-sized (0.01 to 0.1%). CDR3 nucleotide sequence: TGTGCCAGCAGCTTAGCCATCCCGTCGACTACTATAGACTACGAGCAGTACTTC. Its translation is CASSLAIPSTTIDYEQYF. The chain is built from TRBV11-3 and TRBJ2-7; tentative D call: TRBD2 (5 bases). CDR1 is SGHNT, CDR2 YENEEA, per germline. V gave up 1 base and J gave up 3 bases, with 22 bases separating them. The CDR3 spans 18 residues.

This clonotype was seen many times. This chain joins TRBV11-2 and TRBJ1-2; D unclear. The CDR3 runs 14 residues. Trimming shortened V by 6 bases and J by 1 base, and 12 bases separated the two germline ends. Germline CDR1 and CDR2: SGHAT and FQNNGV. The CDR3 sequence: CASSYGGVNYGYTF. CDR3 nucleotides: TGTGCCAGCAGTTATGGTGGTGTTAACTATGGCTACACCTTC.

This clonotype was counted many times. The chain links TRBV20-1 to TRBJ1-2; TRBD1 is a possible D gene (5 bases). V was trimmed by 6 bases and J by 8 bases, leaving 16 bases between them. The CDR3 extends over 12 amino acids. The germline V gene has CDR1 DFQATT and CDR2 SNEGSKA (reference sequence). The CDR3 nucleotides read TGCAGTGCAGGCTCGGGACCTGGAGGCTACACCTTC. Amino acid sequence: CSAGSGPGGYTF.

The chain recombines TRBV5-1 with TRBJ2-3; tentative D call: TRBD1 (6 bases). Between the trimmed V and J ends, which lost 2 bases and 5 bases, there was a span of 18 bases. The CDR3 sequence is 16 residues long. Germline V gives CDR1 SGHRS, CDR2 YFSETQ. CDR3 bases: TGCGCCAGCAGCTTACAGGGTGATCTACGGGGAGATACGCAGTATTTT. Translating gives CASSLQGDLRGDTQYF.

This clonotype was found a few times. This rearrangement joins TRBV5-1 to TRBJ1-2; D uncertain. Looked up from germline, CDR1 is SGHRS and CDR2 is YFSETQ. V was trimmed by 0 bases and J by 4 bases, leaving 7 bases between them. The CDR3 runs 13 residues. In DNA, the CDR3 is TGCGCCAGCAGCTTGGGCTCAGCCTATGGCTACACCTTC. This translates into CASSLGSAYGYTF.

J is TRBJ2-3 and V is TRBV19; TRBD2 agrees at 8 bases. CDR3 length equals 15 residues. The germline CDR1 and CDR2 sequences are LNHDA and SQIVND (reference sequence). The junction had 5 bases not matched to a gene; V was cut back by 5 bases and J by 1 base. The CDR3 here is CASSVTGGGTDTQYF. The CDR3 DNA follows: TGTGCCAGTAGTGTCACGGGAGGGGGCACAGATACGCAGTATTTT.

This chain uses TRBV5-1 with TRBJ2-3, with D possibly TRBD2 on 5 matching bases. V lost 5 bases to trimming and J lost 1 base, with 14 bases between them. The length of the CDR3 is 15 residues. The germline V gene encodes CDR1 SGHRS and CDR2 YFSETQ. The CDR3 nucleotides are TGCGCCAGCAGTTCGGGAACTCCTGGCACAGATACGCAGTATTTT. It yields the protein CASSSGTPGTDTQYF.

The sample holds many counts of this clonotype. The chain is built from TRBV7-9 and TRBJ1-1; D unclear. Germline V gives CDR1 SEHNR, CDR2 FQNEAQ (reference sequence). The V end lost 5 bases, the J end lost 5 bases, and 15 bases lay between the germline ends. The CDR3 covers 14 residues. DNA for the CDR3: TGTGCCAGCAGCCTAGATCATAGTCGGACTGAAGCTTTCTTT. It encodes CASSLDHSRTEAFF.

Ten or more counts support this clonotype. This chain uses TRBV3-1 with TRBJ2-3; D might be TRBD1 (6 bases). Germline V CDR1 and CDR2: LGHDT, YNNKEL (reference sequence). CDR3 length: 18 residues. Trimming removed 1 base from V and 2 bases from J, with 19 bases in between. This chain's CDR3 is CASSQVGTYELDTDTQYF. The CDR3, as DNA: TGTGCCAGCAGCCAAGTCGGGACATACGAGCTGGACACAGATACGCAGTATTTT.

The table lists this clonotype with many counts. The rearrangement uses TRBV7-2 and TRBJ2-6; 8 bases match TRBD2. The CDR3 covers 17 residues. Germline V gene data show CDR1 as SGHTA and CDR2 as FQGNSA. Unmatched junction bases numbered 13, after V lost 8 bases and J lost 4 bases. CDR3 DNA sequence: TGTGCCAGCCCCCCTCTTAGCGGGGCCCCCGGGGCCAACGTCCTGACTTTC. Its protein product is CASPPLSGAPGANVLTF.